The rows below give T cell receptor beta chains drawn from one sample of a study of blood T cell repertoires in COVID-19. Generated by immunoSEQ multiplex PCR, the TCRdb table keeps only in-frame clones and is missing some. This table has about 190,000 clones, roughly 84% appearing once. Source material: PBMCs or T cells enriched from blood (not recorded which). These receptors were taken from a woman aged 30 to 39 who had been exposed to COVID-19. Each CDR3 is given with its conserved first and last residue. Fields, in order: V gene, D gene, J gene, clone size, CDR3 protein, CDR3 DNA. A D gene is named only where the DNA matches it firmly. Where a row states a size, it is once, few, many or the class of an expanded clone; other rows omit it.

TRBV3-1/TRBV3-2	.	TRBJ1-6	.	CASSTEGRSPLHF	TGTGCCAGCAGCACAGAGGGGAGGTCACCCCTCCACTTT
TRBV10-3	TRBD1	TRBJ1-1	.	CAMAQDRSSEAFF	TGTGCCATGGCCCAGGACAGGTCATCTGAAGCTTTCTTT
TRBV7-3	TRBD1	TRBJ1-1	.	CASSLDRKNTEAFF	TGTGCCAGCAGCTTGGACAGGAAGAACACTGAAGCTTTCTTT
TRBV6-4	.	TRBJ2-6	once	CASKNRSGRARDVLTF	TGTGCCAGCAAAAATCGATCAGGAAGAGCTCGCGACGTCCTGACTTTC
TRBV3-1/TRBV3-2	TRBD1	TRBJ1-5	.	CASSQDKGQGYNQPQHF	TGTGCCAGCAGCCAAGATAAGGGACAGGGGTACAATCAGCCCCAGCATTTT
TRBV7-8	TRBD2	TRBJ2-5	once	CASSPTGGAWETQYF	TGTGCCAGCAGCCCTACCGGGGGGGCCTGGGAGACCCAGTACTTC
TRBV30	.	TRBJ2-6	.	CAWELSGANVLTF	TGTGCCTGGGAACTCTCTGGGGCCAACGTCCTGACTTTC
TRBV2	.	TRBJ1-1	many	CASSVGLNTEAFF	TGTGCCAGCAGTGTTGGCTTAAACACTGAAGCTTTCTTT
TRBV5-5	.	TRBJ2-3	.	CASSPRTGSGLGTDTQYF	TGTGCCAGCAGCCCCCGGACGGGGTCAGGATTGGGCACAGATACGCAGTATTTT
TRBV10-3	TRBD1	TRBJ1-2	.	CAAQGVDGYTF	TGTGCCGCCCAGGGGGTTGATGGCTACACCTTC
TRBV5-1	TRBD1	TRBJ1-1	once	CASKEGANTEAFF	TGCGCCAGCAAGGAGGGGGCGAACACTGAAGCTTTCTTT
TRBV7-2	TRBD2	TRBJ2-5	once	CASSFGLAGGLIRETQYF	TGTGCCAGCAGCTTCGGACTAGCGGGGGGGCTAATTCGGGAGACCCAGTACTTC
TRBV13	.	TRBJ2-5	.	CASSLAQGWKETQYF	TGTGCCAGCAGCTTAGCTCAGGGGTGGAAAGAGACCCAGTACTTC
TRBV19	TRBD1	TRBJ1-4	.	CASKDRGWEKLFF	TGTGCCAGCAAAGACAGGGGATGGGAAAAACTGTTTTTT
TRBV6-4	.	TRBJ2-6	.	CASSEGPGSSGANVLTF	TGTGCCAGCAGTGAGGGGCCGGGTAGCTCTGGGGCCAACGTCCTGACTTTC
TRBV19	.	TRBJ1-6	.	CASSILRTKLSSYNSPLHF	TGTGCCAGTAGTATTCTCCGGACAAAATTGAGCTCCTATAATTCACCCCTCCACTTT
TRBV7-2	TRBD1	TRBJ1-5	once	CASSLVIRDRDQPQHF	TGTGCCAGCAGCTTAGTAATCCGGGACAGGGATCAGCCCCAGCATTTT
TRBV5-6	.	TRBJ2-2	once	CASSLLPGENTGELFF	TGTGCCAGCAGCTTGCTCCCAGGGGAGAACACCGGGGAGCTGTTTTTT
TRBV6-5	.	TRBJ1-4	.	CASRGNRINEKLFF	TGTGCCAGCCGGGGGAACAGAATTAATGAAAAACTGTTTTTT
TRBV11-2	.	TRBJ1-5	few	CASSLWPSQPQHF	TGTGCCAGCAGCTTATGGCCAAGTCAGCCCCAGCATTTT
TRBV7-3	.	TRBJ1-1	.	CASSPVGGANTEAFF	TGTGCCAGCAGCCCAGTGGGAGGGGCCAACACTGAAGCTTTCTTT
TRBV5-4	TRBD1	TRBJ2-3	.	CASSTRQGSDTQYF	TGTGCCAGCAGCACAAGACAGGGCTCAGATACGCAGTATTTT
TRBV5-1	.	TRBJ1-3	.	CASSLGTDSGNTIYF	TGCGCCAGCAGCTTGGGAACAGACTCTGGAAACACCATATATTTT
TRBV2	.	TRBJ1-5	.	CASSALAGSYQPQHF	TGTGCCAGCAGTGCTTTAGCGGGATCTTACCAGCCCCAGCATTTT
TRBV29-1	.	TRBJ1-4	few	CSVGQLDEKLFF	TGCAGCGTAGGACAGCTCGATGAAAAACTGTTTTTT
TRBV2	.	TRBJ2-7	.	CASKQTASYEQYF	TGTGCCAGCAAGCAGACAGCCTCCTACGAGCAGTACTTC
TRBV29-1	.	TRBJ1-1	few	CSVEGHSGNTEAFF	TGCAGCGTTGAAGGCCACTCGGGGAACACTGAAGCTTTCTTT
TRBV2	.	TRBJ1-5	.	CASSPDRSLNQPQHF	TGTGCCAGCAGTCCAGACAGGTCCCTCAATCAGCCCCAGCATTTT
TRBV4-3	TRBD2	TRBJ2-1	few	CASSQDWSPGGIKDEQFF	TGCGCCAGCAGCCAAGATTGGTCCCCGGGGGGTATTAAGGATGAGCAGTTCTTC
TRBV6-1	TRBD1	TRBJ1-5	.	CASSEADRVVQPQHF	TGTGCCAGCAGTGAAGCGGACAGGGTAGTCCAGCCCCAGCATTTT
TRBV11-2	TRBD1	TRBJ1-5	.	CASSWDRSLIHF	TGTGCCAGCAGCTGGGACAGGTCCCTCATACATTTT
TRBV13	TRBD2	TRBJ2-7	.	CASSFPPRLAGSYEQYF	TGTGCCAGCAGCTTTCCCCCCAGACTAGCGGGTTCCTACGAGCAGTACTTC
TRBV24-1	TRBD1	TRBJ1-1	once	CATSDPTTGANTEAFF	TGTGCCACCAGTGATCCAACGACAGGGGCGAACACTGAAGCTTTCTTT
TRBV14	TRBD1	TRBJ2-7	.	CASSQAKIQGAREQYF	TGTGCCAGCAGCCAAGCCAAGATACAGGGGGCAAGGGAGCAGTACTTC
TRBV4-3	.	TRBJ1-2	.	CASSQDSSGQGYTF	TGCGCCAGCAGCCAAGATTCGAGCGGGCAGGGCTACACCTTC
TRBV7-2	TRBD2	TRBJ2-7	.	CASSLASGGPYEQYF	TGTGCCAGCAGCTTGGCTAGCGGGGGTCCCTACGAGCAGTACTTC
TRBV4-2	TRBD2	TRBJ2-3	few	CASSPREGDTQYF	TGTGCCAGCAGCCCCCGGGAGGGGGATACGCAGTATTTT
TRBV10-3	.	TRBJ2-7	.	CAISEDRSDSYEQYF	TGTGCCATCAGTGAGGATCGGTCCGATTCCTACGAGCAGTACTTC
TRBV18	.	TRBJ1-3	.	CASSPQNTHGSGNTIYF	TGTGCCAGCTCACCCCAAAATACTCATGGCTCTGGAAACACCATATATTTT
TRBV9	TRBD1	TRBJ2-1	.	CASSVGPGTGSNNEQFF	TGTGCCAGCAGCGTAGGGCCTGGGACAGGGAGTAACAATGAGCAGTTCTTC
TRBV4-1	TRBD1	TRBJ2-3	.	CASSQWTGSTDTQYF	TGCGCCAGCAGCCAATGGACAGGGAGCACAGATACGCAGTATTTT
TRBV19	.	TRBJ1-5	few	CASSMTQGRGNQPQHF	TGTGCCAGTAGTATGACGCAGGGGCGAGGCAATCAGCCCCAGCATTTT
TRBV5-1	TRBD1	TRBJ2-7	.	CASSLGTGAYEQYF	TGCGCCAGCAGCTTGGGGACAGGGGCCTACGAGCAGTACTTC
TRBV24-1	TRBD2	TRBJ2-2	few	CATSGGVAGGELFF	TGTGCCACCAGCGGGGGGGTTGCTGGCGGGGAGCTGTTTTTT
TRBV19	TRBD2	TRBJ2-1	.	CASSRGGAYNEQFF	TGTGCCAGTAGCCGGGGGGGTGCCTACAATGAGCAGTTCTTC